The entry that follows covers one T cell receptor (beta chain) sequence. This sample is drawn from a study of technical replicates of blood from a handful of donors. Clones were sequenced by immunoSEQ multiplex PCR, and TCRdb holds only the in-frame ones, with some missing. The data hold roughly 80,000 clones, with about 91% observed a single time. The sequence came from a human donor in good health. The sequencing input was T cells isolated from PBMCs.

For the CDR3, the DNA is TGCGCCAGCAGCTTGGCCTACACAGATACGCAGTATTTT. This codes for CASSLAYTDTQYF. The chain links TRBV5-1 to TRBJ2-3; D is uncertain. V was cut by 0 bases and J by 2 bases, with 4 bases left in between. The length of the CDR3 is 13 residues. Per the germline V gene, CDR1 is SGHRS and CDR2 is YFSETQ.